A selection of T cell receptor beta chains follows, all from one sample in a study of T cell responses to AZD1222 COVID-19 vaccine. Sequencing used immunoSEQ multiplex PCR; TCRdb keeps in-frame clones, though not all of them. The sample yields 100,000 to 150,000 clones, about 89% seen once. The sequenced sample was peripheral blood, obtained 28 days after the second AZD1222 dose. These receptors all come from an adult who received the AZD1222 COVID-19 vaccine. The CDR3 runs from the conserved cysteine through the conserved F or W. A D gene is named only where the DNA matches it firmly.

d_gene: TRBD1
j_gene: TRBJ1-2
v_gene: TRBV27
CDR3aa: CASSLLGQGYGYTF
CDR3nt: TGTGCCAGCAGTTTATTGGGACAGGGTTATGGCTACACCTTC

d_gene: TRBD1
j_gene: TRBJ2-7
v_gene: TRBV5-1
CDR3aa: CASSFGQANSYEQYF
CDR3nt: TGCGCCAGCAGCTTCGGACAGGCCAACTCCTACGAGCAGTACTTC

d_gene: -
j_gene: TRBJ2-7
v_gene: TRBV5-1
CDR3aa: CASSLEAAGSYEQYF
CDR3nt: TGCGCCAGCAGCTTGGAGGCAGCCGGGTCCTACGAGCAGTACTTC

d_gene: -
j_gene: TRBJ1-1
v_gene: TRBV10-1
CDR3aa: CASKPEAFF
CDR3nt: TGCGCCAGCAAGCCCGAAGCTTTCTTT

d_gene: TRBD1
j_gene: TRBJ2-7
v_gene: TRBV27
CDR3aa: CASSQGQGPPYEQYF
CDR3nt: TGTGCCAGCAGTCAGGGACAGGGTCCCCCCTACGAGCAGTACTTC

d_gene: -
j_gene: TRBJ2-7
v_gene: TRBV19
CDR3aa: CASSTISGTYEQYF
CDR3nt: TGTGCCAGTAGTACGATCTCAGGGACCTACGAGCAGTACTTC

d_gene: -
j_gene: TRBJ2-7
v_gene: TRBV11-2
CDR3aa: CASSLGGGVAYEQYF
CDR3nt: TGTGCCAGCAGCTTAGGGGGCGGGGTCGCCTACGAGCAGTACTTC

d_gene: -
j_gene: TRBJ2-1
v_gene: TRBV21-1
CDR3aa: CARGGRTRYYNEQFF
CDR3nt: TGTGCCAGAGGTGGAAGGACTAGGTACTACAATGAGCAGTTCTTC

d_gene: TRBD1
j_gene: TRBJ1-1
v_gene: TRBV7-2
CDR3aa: CASSLEPGQGVMAFF
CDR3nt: TGTGCCAGCAGCTTAGAACCGGGACAGGGGGTTATGGCTTTCTTT

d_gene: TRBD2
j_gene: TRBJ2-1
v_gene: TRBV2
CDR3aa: CASRGSGRALYNEQFF
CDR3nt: TGTGCCAGCAGGGGTAGCGGGAGGGCCCTCTACAATGAGCAGTTCTTC

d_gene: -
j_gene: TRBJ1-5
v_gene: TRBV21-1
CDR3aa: CASSKGSGAYGNQPQHF
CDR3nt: TGTGCCAGCAGCAAAGGTTCAGGGGCCTATGGCAATCAGCCCCAGCATTTT

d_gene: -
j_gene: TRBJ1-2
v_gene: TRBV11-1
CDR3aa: CASSRDGYGYTF
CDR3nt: TGTGCCAGCAGCCGGGATGGTTATGGCTACACCTTC

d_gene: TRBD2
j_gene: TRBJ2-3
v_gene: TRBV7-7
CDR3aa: CASSRLAGALGDTQYF
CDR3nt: TGTGCTAGCAGCAGACTAGCGGGGGCTCTGGGTGATACGCAGTATTTT